This T cell receptor (beta chain) was sequenced in a study of identical twins. General study results and limits: Within cord blood, abundant beta clonotypes carried fewer insertions, but memory repertoires showed no such trend.

One entry per CDR3 protein results from TCRdb running MiXCR on the 5' RACE reads. The sample shows 450,000 or so distinct CDR3 sequences, 20% to 25% of them seen only once. This CDR3 is built from 13 residues. The V and J ends lost 6 bases and 6 bases respectively, with 12 bases between them. For this clonotype: Antigen: not known.

The same sample was also used in a study of T cells expressing NK-cell markers. That source reports: The TCR beta repertoires originated in sorted CD3+CD56+NKG2C+, CD3+CD56+NKG2C- and CD3+CD56-NKG2C+ T cells. A range of about 1.0-7.5% of CD8+ T cells consisted of dominant NKG2C+ clonotypes in several donors.

Sequencing was performed on CD4+ T cells sorted from blood. The clonotype originates from a woman aged 18 to 35 in good health. J is TRBJ1-5 and V is TRBV12-3 or TRBV12-4; D uncertain. CDR3 DNA sequence: TGTGCCAGCAGGTCGGGGAGGAGTCAGCCCCAGCATTTT. As protein: CASRSGRSQPQHF.